The clone carrying this T cell receptor (beta chain) came up once. Its antigen remains unknown. This sample stems from a study of cytomegalovirus exposure and HLA in healthy donors. Points from the study as a whole: Rare TCR sequences predominated, though certain public TCRs were found in many donors. Some TCR beta chains (approximately 180 of them) were listed as cytomegalovirus-associated.

The CDR3 contains 15 residues. V lost 6 bases and J lost 2; bases outside the gene matches: 8. Germline CDR1 is SEHNR and CDR2 is FQNEAQ (reference sequence). The PCR contained 60 Vbeta and 13 Jbeta primers. Generated by immunoSEQ multiplex PCR, the TCRdb table keeps only in-frame clones and is missing some. The top ten clones hold under 2% of a sample with about 150,000 clones, approximately 70% of them seen once. The chain uses TRBV7-9 and TRBJ2-3; 7 bases align to TRBD2. The sample was PBMCs. The TCR originated in a woman younger than 35 in good health and CMV-seronegative. The CDR3 sequence: CASSGRGDPTDTQYF. CDR3 DNA: TGTGCCAGCAGTGGGAGGGGCGACCCCACAGATACGCAGTATTTT.